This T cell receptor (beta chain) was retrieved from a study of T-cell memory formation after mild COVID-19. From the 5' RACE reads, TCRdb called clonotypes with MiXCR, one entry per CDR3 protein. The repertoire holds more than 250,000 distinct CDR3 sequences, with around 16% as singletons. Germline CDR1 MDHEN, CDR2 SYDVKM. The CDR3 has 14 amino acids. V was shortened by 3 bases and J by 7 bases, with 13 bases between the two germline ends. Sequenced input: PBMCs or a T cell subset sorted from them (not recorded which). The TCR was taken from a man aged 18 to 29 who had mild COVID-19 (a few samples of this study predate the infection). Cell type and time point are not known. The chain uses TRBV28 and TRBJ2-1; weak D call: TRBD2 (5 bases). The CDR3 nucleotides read TGTGCCAGCAGTTTTAGAACTAGGACGAATGAGCAGTTCTTC. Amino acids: CASSFRTRTNEQFF.